This TCR beta chain is from a study of blood T cell repertoires in COVID-19. Study overall: Donors in the United States, Italy and Spain gave samples during acute or convalescent COVID-19.

Study processing details: From reference gene primer amplification, estimates of nucleated cell counts were derived. Here immunoSEQ multiplex PCR was the method, and the copy in TCRdb shows in-frame clones only, minus some. The V and J calls and the clone size are those of that table, but D and trimming were determined from the DNA. This sample yields some 170,000 clones, of which more than 75% are seen a single time; around 1.2% belongs to the top ten. The CDR3 is 14 residues long. Germline lookup yields CDR1 MNHEY and CDR2 SMNVEV (reference sequence). V was clipped by 2 bases and J by 7 bases, with 9 bases between them.

The specimen sequenced was PBMCs or T cells enriched from blood (not recorded which). The chain employs TRBV27 and TRBJ1-6; weak D call: TRBD1 (5 bases). The receptor was isolated from a human donor with acute COVID-19. The donor label of this sample is uncertain. CDR3 sequence (DNA): TGTGCCAGCAGTTTACGACAGAGCAATTCACCCCTCCACTTT. Amino acid sequence: CASSLRQSNSPLHF.